Listed below are T cell receptor beta chains from one sample, sequenced in a study of T cells in localized non-small cell lung cancer. Method: immunoSEQ multiplex PCR; TCRdb's copy keeps in-frame clones and lacks some. This table holds over 2,000 clones, 25% to 35% found once. Material: lung tumor tissue, obtained before any cancer treatment. The receptor set was obtained from a male donor aged 60 or over with stage III squamous cell lung carcinoma. Both conserved end residues are part of each CDR3. Each record gives: clone size, J gene, V gene, D gene, CDR3 DNA, CDR3 protein. A D gene is named only where the DNA matches it firmly. Rows give clone size only sometimes, using once, few, many, or a class for an expanded clone.

few | TRBJ2-1 | TRBV9 | . | TGTGCCAGCAGCGTAGGAGGACCCAACAATGAGCAGTTCTTC | CASSVGGPNNEQFF
. | TRBJ2-1 | TRBV6-8 | . | TGTGCCAGCAGCAGACTAGTCAATGAGCAGTTCTTC | CASSRLVNEQFF
few | TRBJ2-7 | TRBV5-1 | . | TGCGCCAGCAGCTTGGGAGTAGGAACCTCCTACGAGCAGTACTTC | CASSLGVGTSYEQYF
few | TRBJ2-7 | TRBV30 | . | TGTGCCGGGACCGGGGCCTCCTACGAGCAGTACTTC | CAGTGASYEQYF
. | TRBJ2-5 | TRBV19 | . | TGTGCCAGTAGTATGGGCAGGCGCCAAGAGACCCAGTACTTC | CASSMGRRQETQYF
few | TRBJ1-2 | TRBV9 | TRBD1 | TGTGCCAGCAGCTTCGGACAGGGCTATGGCTACACCTTC | CASSFGQGYGYTF
few | TRBJ1-3 | TRBV11-3 | . | TGTGCCAGCAGCTCCCTGAGCGGCTCTGGAAACACCATATATTTT | CASSSLSGSGNTIYF
. | TRBJ2-3 | TRBV29-1 | TRBD2 | TGCAGCGTTGAAGATGGACCGGGACTAGCGGTTCCAGATACGCAGTATTTT | CSVEDGPGLAVPDTQYF
few | TRBJ2-2 | TRBV4-1 | TRBD2 | TGCGCCAGCAGCCAAGGGGGACTAGCGGGAATAGTCACCGGGGAGCTGTTTTTT | CASSQGGLAGIVTGELFF
. | TRBJ2-7 | TRBV18 | TRBD1 | TGTGCCAGCTCACCCCAGACAGGGCAGCCCTCCTACGAGCAGTACTTC | CASSPQTGQPSYEQYF
few | TRBJ2-7 | TRBV11-3 | . | TGTGCCAGCAGCTTAGGTATGGGAAACTCCTACGAGCAGTACTTC | CASSLGMGNSYEQYF
few | TRBJ2-6 | TRBV6-8 | . | TGTGCCAGCAGTTACGGACAGTCTGGGGCCAACGTCCTGACTTTC | CASSYGQSGANVLTF
. | TRBJ2-7 | TRBV6-7 | TRBD2 | TGTGCCAGCAGTTACAGTTTAAGCGGGAGACCGTGGGAGCAGTACTTC | CASSYSLSGRPWEQYF
. | TRBJ1-3 | TRBV23-1 | TRBD1 | TGCGCCAGCAGCTTGACAGGGGCCTCTGGAAACACCATATATTTT | CASSLTGASGNTIYF
medium-sized | TRBJ2-6 | TRBV4-1 | . | TGCGCCAGCAGCCAAGATGGCAGGGGTTTAAATGGGGCCAACGTCCTGACTTTC | CASSQDGRGLNGANVLTF
. | TRBJ2-6 | TRBV9 | . | TGTGCCAGCAGAAAGCGGCTCGAGGCGGCCAACGTCCTGACTTTC | CASRKRLEAANVLTF
. | TRBJ1-1 | TRBV18 | . | TGTGCCAGCTCACCAAGGGGGGCGGGGGCGCTTACTGAAGCTTTCTTT | CASSPRGAGALTEAFF
few | TRBJ2-7 | TRBV19 | . | TGTGCCAGTAGTCCTGTGGAGGGGGAGCAGTACTTC | CASSPVEGEQYF
. | TRBJ2-7 | TRBV9 | . | TGTGCCAGCAGCGTTAGCGGGACAGCCCCCTACGAGCAGTACTTC | CASSVSGTAPYEQYF
few | TRBJ2-5 | TRBV18 | TRBD1 | TGTGCCAGCTCACCACAGCGAGGGGGCGAGACCCAGTACTTC | CASSPQRGGETQYF
few | TRBJ2-3 | TRBV11-3 | . | TGTGCCAGCAGCTTTTTGGGGCTAGAGTCCGATACGCAGTATTTT | CASSFLGLESDTQYF
few | TRBJ2-5 | TRBV11-3 | . | TGTGCCAGCAGCGCCGGAGGACGAGCTTGGCCAGAGACCCAGTACTTC | CASSAGGRAWPETQYF
few | TRBJ2-1 | TRBV11-3 | . | TGTGCCAGCAGCCGTCGCAGGCGCTCCTACAATGAGCAGTTCTTC | CASSRRRRSYNEQFF
. | TRBJ1-5 | TRBV28 | TRBD1 | TGTGCCAGCAGTTTTCTTGGACAGGGGGGACAGCCCCAGCATTTT | CASSFLGQGGQPQHF
. | TRBJ2-5 | TRBV4-2 | . | TGTGCCAGCAGCCGCCAGTACCAAGAGACCCAGTACTTC | CASSRQYQETQYF
. | TRBJ2-2 | TRBV11-3 | TRBD1 | TGTGCCAGCAGCTTAGTCCTGGCAGGGGGCACCGGGGAGCTGTTTTTT | CASSLVLAGGTGELFF
. | TRBJ1-2 | TRBV9 | . | TGTGCCAGCAGTGAACAGGGTTTGGGCGGCTACACCTTC | CASSEQGLGGYTF
. | TRBJ1-5 | TRBV2 | . | TGTGCCAGCAGGACCCCAGTGCCCAATCAGCCCCAGCATTTT | CASRTPVPNQPQHF